This is a list of T cell receptor beta chains from one sample in a study of T cell responses to AZD1222 COVID-19 vaccine. The protocol was immunoSEQ multiplex PCR, while the TCRdb copy is restricted to in-frame clones and leaves out a portion. In the table there are 55,000 to 80,000 clones, less than 90% of which are singletons. The sequencing used peripheral blood, collected on day 0 of AZD1222 vaccination. The receptors derive from an adult in good health. CDR3s include the opening cysteine and the closing phenylalanine or tryptophan. The D gene is left open where the match is weak. Size is stated for part of the rows, as once, few or many counts, or as a class when the clone is expanded.

j_call v_call d_call clone_size cdr3_aa cdr3_nt
TRBJ1-2 TRBV3-1/TRBV3-2 . . CASSQGSWGNYGYTF TGTGCCAGCAGCCAAGGGTCTTGGGGGAACTATGGCTACACCTTC
TRBJ1-4 TRBV6-6 . . CASSYDRRNEKLFF TGTGCCAGCAGTTACGACAGGAGAAATGAAAAACTGTTTTTT
TRBJ2-1 TRBV7-2 TRBD2 . CASSPRGTSGTGEQFF TGTGCCAGCAGCCCACGAGGGACTAGCGGGACGGGAGAGCAGTTCTTC
TRBJ2-5 TRBV6-5 TRBD2 . CASRGTSGGQETQYF TGTGCCAGCAGGGGGACTAGCGGGGGACAAGAGACCCAGTACTTC
TRBJ1-4 TRBV4-2 . few CASSQAIKAANEKLFF TGTGCCAGCAGCCAAGCCATCAAAGCGGCTAATGAAAAACTGTTTTTT
TRBJ1-6 TRBV27 . few CASSLSITGGRDSPLHF TGTGCCAGCAGTTTATCGATAACAGGCGGCAGGGATTCACCCCTCCACTTT
TRBJ1-6 TRBV7-8 . few CASSTNTYNSPLHF TGTGCCAGCAGTACTAATACGTATAATTCACCCCTCCACTTT
TRBJ1-1 TRBV29-1 . . CSVQPDNTEAFF TGCAGCGTTCAGCCAGACAACACTGAAGCTTTCTTT
TRBJ2-1 TRBV5-1 . . CASSLGIGSQVF TGCGCCAGCAGCTTGGGTATCGGGTCTCAAGTCTTC
TRBJ1-2 TRBV28 . . CASSFRSTGGRGGYTF TGTGCCAGCAGTTTCAGATCCACAGGCGGAAGAGGGGGCTACACCTTC
TRBJ1-2 TRBV5-1 TRBD1 once CASSLERGRVSGYGYTF TGCGCCAGCAGCTTAGAGAGGGGGCGCGTTAGTGGCTATGGCTACACCTTC
TRBJ2-7 TRBV7-2 . . CASSSTGPGIGEQYF TGTGCCAGCAGCTCTACGGGACCGGGGATCGGCGAGCAGTACTTC
TRBJ2-5 TRBV4-3 . . CASSPSRTQETQYF TGCGCCAGCAGCCCATCAAGGACACAGGAGACCCAGTACTTC
TRBJ2-1 TRBV2 . . CASKPGFSYNEQFF TGTGCCAGCAAACCGGGGTTCTCCTACAATGAGCAGTTCTTC
TRBJ2-2 TRBV7-2 TRBD2 . CASSYRASGVVGELFF TGTGCCAGCAGCTATAGGGCCAGCGGGGTAGTCGGGGAGCTGTTTTTT
TRBJ1-1 TRBV7-2 . . CASSLMLETEAFF TGTGCCAGCAGCTTAATGTTGGAGACTGAAGCTTTCTTT
TRBJ2-3 TRBV10-3 TRBD1 . CAISLTGGVTDTQYF TGTGCCATCAGTTTAACAGGGGGCGTCACAGATACGCAGTATTTT
TRBJ2-3 TRBV7-9 TRBD1 . CASSGPGTGTTQYF TGTGCCAGCAGCGGTCCCGGGACAGGTACGACGCAGTATTTT
TRBJ2-1 TRBV7-3 . . CASSPPGAGSNEQFF TGTGCCAGCAGCCCCCCGGGGGCGGGGTCCAATGAGCAGTTCTTC
TRBJ2-1 TRBV5-4 . . CASSLDRISYNEQFF TGTGCCAGCAGCTTGGACAGAATATCCTACAATGAGCAGTTCTTC
TRBJ1-2 TRBV12-3/TRBV12-4 . . CASSLGDNYGYTF TGTGCCAGCAGCCTCGGGGATAACTATGGCTACACCTTC
TRBJ1-6 TRBV30 . once CAWSDLGRGTYNSPLHF TGTGCCTGGAGTGATCTGGGGAGAGGGACCTATAATTCACCCCTCCACTTT
TRBJ1-6 TRBV18 TRBD1 . CASSPRQGGLNSPLHF TGTGCCAGCTCACCTCGGCAGGGGGGACTAAATTCACCCCTCCACTTT
TRBJ1-1 TRBV28 TRBD1 few CASSSGQADEAFF TGTGCCAGCAGTTCCGGACAGGCGGATGAAGCTTTCTTT
TRBJ1-4 TRBV6-5 TRBD1 . CASSYNPGQKNEKLFF TGTGCCAGCAGTTACAATCCGGGACAGAAAAATGAAAAACTGTTTTTT
TRBJ1-1 TRBV10-1 . many CASSPGTGSDTEAFF TGCGCCAGCAGCCCTGGAACAGGGAGCGACACTGAAGCTTTCTTT
TRBJ1-3 TRBV29-1 TRBD1 . CSVRGQGAGNTIYF TGCAGCGTTCGAGGACAGGGGGCCGGAAACACCATATATTTT